These 16 T cell receptor beta chains share one sample of origin, sequenced in a study of cytomegalovirus exposure and HLA in healthy donors. In the PCR, 60 Vbeta and 13 Jbeta primers were used. Profiled with immunoSEQ multiplex PCR; TCRdb holds only in-frame clones, not every one. The data hold around 100,000 clones, with around 82% observed a single time. Sequences were obtained from PBMCs. The source of these receptors is a woman between 18 and 29 years old in good health and CMV-seropositive.

The chain combines TRBV11-1 with TRBJ1-6, with 8 bases aligning to TRBD1. Germline-derived CDR1 and CDR2 are SGHAT and FQDESV (reference sequence). CDR3 size: 14 residues. V lost 3 bases, J lost 7 bases, and 2 bases stayed unmatched. The CDR3 sequence is CASSFRGRNSPLHF. The CDR3 DNA reads as TGTGCCAGCAGCTTCAGGGGGCGAAATTCACCCCTCCACTTT.

V gene TRBV30 combines with J gene TRBJ2-7; D might be TRBD1 (6 bases). The CDR3 runs 12 residues. Germline V gene data show CDR1 as GTSNPN and CDR2 as SVGIG (reference sequence). Trimming took off 3 bases at V and 9 bases at J, with 15 bases between the two ends. CDR3 region: CAWSATGTWQYF. The CDR3 bases are TGTGCCTGGAGCGCAACAGGGACGTGGCAGTACTTC.

The chain combines TRBV5-1 with TRBJ2-5; TRBD1 matches 9 bases. The CDR3 contains 14 residues. The V and J ends lost 4 bases and 5 bases, in that order; junction bases with no gene match: 6. From germline, CDR1 is SGHRS and CDR2 YFSETQ. For the CDR3, the DNA is TGCGCCAGCAGCGCCTCGACAGGGGGGGAGACCCAGTACTTC. Its protein product is CASSASTGGETQYF. Full variable domain (remainder filled in from reference TRBV5-1 and TRBJ2-5): KAGVTQTPRYLIKTRGQQVTLSCSPISGHRSVSWYQQTPGQGLQFLFEYFSETQRNKGNFPGRFSGRQFSNSRSEMNVSTLELGDSALYLCASSASTGGETQYFGPGTRLLVL.

The V call is TRBV28, the J call TRBJ2-3; D may be TRBD2 (6 bases). There are 18 residues in the CDR3. Germline CDR1 MDHEN, CDR2 SYDVKM. Trimming took 4 bases from V and 0 from J, leaving 20 bases between them. CDR3 coding DNA: TGTGCCAGCAGTTCGTTAGAGTGGCGGGGACGGAGCACAGATACGCAGTATTTT. Amino acid sequence: CASSSLEWRGRSTDTQYF.

V is TRBV7-9 and J is TRBJ1-2, with D maybe TRBD1 (6 bases). The CDR3 extends over 13 amino acids. Between the trimmed V and J ends, which lost 1 base and 8 bases, there was a span of 11 bases. From germline, CDR1 is SEHNR and CDR2 FQNEAQ (reference sequence). CDR3 sequence reads: CASSLGAGEGYTF. CDR3 sequence (DNA): TGTGCCAGCAGCTTAGGGGCAGGGGAAGGCTACACCTTC.

The rearrangement joins TRBV9 to TRBJ1-4; D unclear. V lost 3 bases to trimming and J lost 0 bases, with 9 bases between them. This CDR3 has 15 amino acids. Germline CDR1 reads SGDLS; CDR2 reads YYNGEE. CDR3 coding DNA: TGTGCCAGCAGCGGTACAGTCGCAACTAATGAAAAACTGTTTTTT. Translated: CASSGTVATNEKLFF.

The chain has TRBV6-6 and TRBJ1-1; D may be TRBD1 (6 bases). This CDR3 region has 13 residues. Germline-derived CDR1 and CDR2 are MNHNY and SVGAGI (reference sequence). The germline V and J ends were trimmed by 8 bases and 0 bases, with 10 bases remaining between them. Here the CDR3 DNA reads TGTGCCAGCTCCGGACAGTTGAACACTGAAGCTTTCTTT. Translation gives CASSGQLNTEAFF.

DNA of the CDR3: TGTGCCAGCAGCTTAGCGGGCGGGCAGGAGACCCAGTACTTC. Protein sequence: CASSLAGGQETQYF. This rearrangement joins TRBV7-7 to TRBJ2-5; perhaps TRBD2 as D (5 bases). V shed 0 bases and J shed 5 bases, with 10 bases lying between them. CDR3 length: 14 residues. Germline V CDR1 and CDR2: SSHAT, FNYEAQ (reference sequence). Combining the CDR3 with reference TRBV7-7 and TRBJ2-5 gives the whole variable domain GAGVSQSPRYKVTKRGQDVTLRCDPISSHATLYWYQQALGQGPEFLTYFNYEAQPDKSGLPSDRFSAERPEGSISTLTIQRTEQRDSAMYRCASSLAGGQETQYFGPGTRLLVL.

This clone has just one count. The chain is built from TRBV27 and TRBJ2-3, with unresolved D. In germline, CDR1 is MNHEY, CDR2 SMNVEV (reference sequence). The CDR3 spans 15 residues. V lost 2 bases, J lost 6 bases, and 15 bases lay in between. The CDR3 spells CASSLGPAPPDTQYF. CDR3 in DNA: TGTGCCAGCAGTTTAGGCCCCGCTCCCCCGGATACGCAGTATTTT.

This clone was seen a single time. The chain joins TRBV7-9 to TRBJ1-4, with D uncertain. The germline CDR1 and CDR2 sequences are SEHNR and FQNEAQ (reference sequence). Trimming pared 5 bases from V and 8 bases from J, leaving 12 bases between. The CDR3 has 13 residues. Here the CDR3 reads CASSGSEGEKLFF. DNA of the CDR3: TGTGCCAGCAGCGGGTCTGAGGGAGAAAAACTGTTTTTT.

The chain links TRBV7-9 to TRBJ1-1; 10 bases align to TRBD1. The CDR3 covers 15 residues. Trimming cost V 5 bases and J 3 bases; bases outside gene matches: 6. Germline V lookup: CDR1 SEHNR, CDR2 FQNEAQ (reference sequence). CDR3 protein: CASSSRGQGDTEAFF. The CDR3 nucleotides are TGTGCCAGCAGCAGCCGCGGACAGGGGGACACTGAAGCTTTCTTT.

V is TRBV5-1 and J is TRBJ2-1; maybe TRBD2 (7 bases). CDR3 length equals 14 residues. The V end was cut by 4 bases, the J end by 5 bases, with 13 bases between. CDR1 is SGHRS and CDR2 is YFSETQ in the germline V gene. The CDR3 is CASSKGGDHNEQFF. DNA for the CDR3: TGCGCCAGCAGCAAAGGGGGGGACCACAATGAGCAGTTCTTC.

V usage is TRBV7-8 and J usage is TRBJ2-1, with D perhaps matching TRBD1 (5 bases). Trimming cost V 2 bases and J 6 bases, with 14 bases left between them. Germline CDR1 and CDR2: SGHVS and FQNEAQ. The CDR3 has 15 residues. The CDR3, as DNA: TGTGCCAGCAGCTTAAGCCAGGGATGGGTCAATGAGCAGTTCTTC. Encoded protein: CASSLSQGWVNEQFF.

This clone appeared a few times. The CDR3 spells CASSWGLAGQYNEQFF. The CDR3 DNA follows: TGTGCCAGCAGCTGGGGACTAGCGGGACAATACAATGAGCAGTTCTTC. The V gene is TRBV7-8, the J gene TRBJ2-1, with 13 nucleotides matching TRBD2. V lost 4 bases and J lost 4; bases outside the gene matches: 4. Germline assignment: CDR1 SGHVS and CDR2 FQNEAQ. The CDR3 contains 16 residues.

This clone was detected only once. The rearrangement links TRBV18 to TRBJ2-5, with D possibly TRBD2 on 5 matching bases. CDR3 length: 15 residues. Germline V gene sequence: CDR1 KGHSH, CDR2 LQKENI. V was clipped by 0 bases and J by 5 bases, with 13 bases between them. CDR3 amino acids: CASSPPRALVETQYF. DNA of the CDR3: TGTGCCAGCTCACCACCGAGGGCATTAGTTGAGACCCAGTACTTC.

The rearrangement uses TRBV10-3 and TRBJ2-7; 9 nucleotides agree with TRBD1. Germline loops: CDR1 ENHRY, CDR2 SYGVKD. V gave up 5 bases and J gave up 7 bases; unmatched junction bases: 15. The CDR3 spans 16 residues. This CDR3 reads CAISNKNRGQIGEQYF. The DNA of the CDR3 is TGTGCCATCAGTAATAAAAACAGGGGGCAAATCGGAGAGCAGTACTTC.